The present T cell receptor (beta chain) was sequenced within a study of cytomegalovirus exposure and HLA in healthy donors. Healthy donors of bone marrow made up the group. Primers for the PCR totalled 60 Vbeta and 13 Jbeta. Sequencing was performed with immunoSEQ multiplex PCR; in TCRdb, only in-frame clones are kept and a portion is missing. This table holds 250,000 or so clones, about nine tenths found once. Study outcomes and limitations: The authors considered a cluster of highly shared sequence variants likely to be a sequencing artifact. In a later analysis, TCR beta V- and J-gene trimming showed a link to a missense DCLRE1C variant.

About this clone itself: The antigen is unknown.

This clonotype was obtained from a girl aged 2-15 years in good health and CMV-seronegative. Sequenced: PBMCs.

The CDR3 protein is CASRDRGSPYNEQFF. In DNA form, the CDR3 reads TGTGCCAGCAGAGACAGGGGGTCCCCATACAATGAGCAGTTCTTC. V is TRBV6-5 and J is TRBJ2-1, with 9 bases lining up with TRBD1. CDR3 length: 15 amino acids. The germline CDR1 and CDR2 sequences are MNHEY and SVGAGI. V dropped 6 bases and J dropped 4; count of bases not matched to a gene: 7.